The source of this TCR beta chain is a study of T cell clones after liver transplantation. Study overall: TCRbeta sequencing after a pre-transplant mixed lymphocyte reaction identified graft-donor-reactive clones, later tracked in post-transplant blood.

CDR3 length equals 17 residues. Germline CDR1 and CDR2: SSHAT and FNYEAQ (reference sequence). V was pared by 5 bases and J by 4 bases, with 9 bases of the junction left unmatched. The table came from immunoSEQ multiplex PCR; TCRdb's copy has only in-frame clones and leaves some out. The profile shows roughly 6,100 clones, roughly 29% of them singletons. TCRbeta sequences of proliferating CFSE-low MLR cells were labeled alloreactive. Graft donor PBMCs, splenocytes, lymph-node cells, or third-party PBMCs stimulated pre-transplant recipient cells. Regarding this clone: The antigen is undetermined.

The source of this sequence is a human patient who received a liver transplant. T cells may partly derive from the graft donor. The sequenced sample was CD4+ T cells from cultured PBMCs. The chain joins TRBV7-7 to TRBJ2-2; 11 positions agree with TRBD2. CDR3 DNA: TGTGCCAGCAGCCGGACTAGCGGGCTCCCGGGCACCGGGGAGCTGTTTTTT. Protein sequence: CASSRTSGLPGTGELFF.